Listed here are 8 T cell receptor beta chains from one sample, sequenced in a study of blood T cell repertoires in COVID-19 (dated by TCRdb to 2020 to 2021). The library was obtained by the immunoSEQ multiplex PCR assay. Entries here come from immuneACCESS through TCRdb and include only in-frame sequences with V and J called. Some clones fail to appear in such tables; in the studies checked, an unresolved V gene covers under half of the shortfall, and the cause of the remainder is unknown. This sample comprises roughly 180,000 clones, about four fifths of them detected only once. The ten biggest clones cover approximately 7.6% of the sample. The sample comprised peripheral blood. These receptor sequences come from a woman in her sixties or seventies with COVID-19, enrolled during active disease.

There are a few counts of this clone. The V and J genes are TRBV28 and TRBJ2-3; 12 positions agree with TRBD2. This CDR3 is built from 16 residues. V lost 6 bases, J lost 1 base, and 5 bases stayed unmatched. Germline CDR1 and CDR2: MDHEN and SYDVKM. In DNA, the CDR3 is TGTGCCAGCAGGCCTAGCGGGGGGGCCGGCACAGATACGCAGTATTTT. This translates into CASRPSGGAGTDTQYF.

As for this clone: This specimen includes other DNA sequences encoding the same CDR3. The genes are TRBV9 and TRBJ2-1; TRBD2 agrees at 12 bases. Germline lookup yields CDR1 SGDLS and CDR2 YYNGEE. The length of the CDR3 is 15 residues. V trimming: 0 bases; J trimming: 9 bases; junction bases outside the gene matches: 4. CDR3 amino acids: CASSVASGGAGEQFF. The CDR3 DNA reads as TGTGCCAGCAGCGTAGCTAGCGGGGGGGCAGGTGAGCAGTTCTTC.

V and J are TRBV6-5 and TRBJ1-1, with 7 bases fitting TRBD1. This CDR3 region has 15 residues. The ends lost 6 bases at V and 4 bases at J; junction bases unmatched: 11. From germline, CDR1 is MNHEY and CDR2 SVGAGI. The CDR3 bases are TGTGCCAGCAGCCCCTTAACAGGGGCAGTCACTGAAGCTTTCTTT. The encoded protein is CASSPLTGAVTEAFF.

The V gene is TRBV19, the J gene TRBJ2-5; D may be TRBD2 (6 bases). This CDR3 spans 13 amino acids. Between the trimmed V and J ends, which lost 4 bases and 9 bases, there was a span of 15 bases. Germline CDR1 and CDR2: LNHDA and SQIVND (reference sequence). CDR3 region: CASSTGGSRAQYF. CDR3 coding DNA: TGTGCCAGTAGTACTGGGGGGTCCAGGGCCCAGTACTTC. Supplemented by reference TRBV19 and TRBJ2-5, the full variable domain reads DGGITQSPKYLFRKEGQNVTLSCEQNLNHDAMYWYRQDPGQGLRLIYYSQIVNDFQKGDIAEGYSVSREKKESFPLTVTSAQKNPTAFYLCASSTGGSRAQYFGPGTRLLVL.

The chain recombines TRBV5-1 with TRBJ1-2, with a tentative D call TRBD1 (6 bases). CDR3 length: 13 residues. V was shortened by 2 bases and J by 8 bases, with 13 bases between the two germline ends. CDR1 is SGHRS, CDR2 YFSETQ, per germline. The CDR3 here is CASSFRDTGGYTF. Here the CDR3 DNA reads TGCGCCAGCAGCTTCCGGGACACGGGGGGCTACACCTTC.

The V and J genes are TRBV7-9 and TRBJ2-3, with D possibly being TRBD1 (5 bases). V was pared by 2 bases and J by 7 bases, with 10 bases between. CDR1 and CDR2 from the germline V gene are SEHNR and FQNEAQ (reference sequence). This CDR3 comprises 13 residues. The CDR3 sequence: CASSLSGPNTQYF. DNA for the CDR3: TGTGCCAGCAGCTTATCAGGGCCAAATACGCAGTATTTT.

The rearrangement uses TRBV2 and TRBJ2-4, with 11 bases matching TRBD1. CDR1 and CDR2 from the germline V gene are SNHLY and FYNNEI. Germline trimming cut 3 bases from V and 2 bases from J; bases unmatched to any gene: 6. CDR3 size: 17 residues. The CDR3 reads CASSERGTGGPKNIQYF. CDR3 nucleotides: TGTGCCAGCAGTGAGAGGGGGACAGGGGGGCCCAAAAACATTCAGTACTTC.

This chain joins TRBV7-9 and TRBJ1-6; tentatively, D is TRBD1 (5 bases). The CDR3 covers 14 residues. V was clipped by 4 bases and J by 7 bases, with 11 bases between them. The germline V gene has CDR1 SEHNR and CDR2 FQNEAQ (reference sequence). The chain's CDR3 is CASSYGQENSPLHF. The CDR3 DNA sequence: TGTGCCAGCAGCTACGGACAAGAGAATTCACCCCTCCACTTT.